One sample yielded the 15 T cell receptor beta chains listed below, sequenced in a study of radiation and T cells in renal cell carcinoma. This sample's time point: blood 2 weeks post-SBRT. Regarding treatment: 15 Gy SBRT to primary tumor, nephrectomy 4 weeks later. Profiling relied on immunoSEQ multiplex PCR, and the TCRdb table lists in-frame clones only, not all of them. The sample contains tens of thousands of clones, around 86% of which appear only once. Source: blood, taken from a patient whose treatment included radiotherapy and nephrectomy. Receptor source: a woman between 45 and 65 years old with renal cell carcinoma.

The V gene is TRBV10-3, the J gene TRBJ2-1, with a possible D match to TRBD1 (6 bases). Germline V gene sequence: CDR1 ENHRY, CDR2 SYGVKD. The CDR3 spans 16 residues. V lost 6 bases, J lost 0 bases, and 15 bases lay in between. The CDR3: CAISGARGSSYNEQFF. CDR3 sequence (DNA): TGTGCCATCAGCGGGGCGAGGGGGAGCTCCTACAATGAGCAGTTCTTC.

This sequence joins TRBV9 and TRBJ2-5, with TRBD2 matching 12 bases. This CDR3 is built from 16 residues. Per germline, CDR1 SGDLS and CDR2 YYNGEE. The V segment lost 2 bases and the J segment 0 bases; nucleotides outside the gene matches: 2. The chain's CDR3 is CASSVTSGGYQETQYF. In nucleotides, the CDR3 is TGTGCCAGCAGCGTCACTAGCGGGGGGTACCAAGAGACCCAGTACTTC.

J is TRBJ2-5 and V is TRBV7-2; D is uncertain. Gene TRBJ2-7 matches the end of the DNA better, so the J call may be wrong. The CDR3 spans 15 residues. Germline CDR1 is SGHTA and CDR2 is FQGNSA. CDR3 loop: CASSGSRAPSGEQYF. The DNA for the CDR3 is TGTGCCAGCAGCGGTAGCCGAGCCCCCTCCGGCGAGCAGTACTTC.

This chain connects TRBV9 to TRBJ2-7, with D possibly being TRBD1 or TRBD2 (5 bases each). Germline V CDR1 and CDR2: SGDLS, YYNGEE. CDR3 length equals 17 residues. The germline V and J ends were trimmed by 2 bases and 4 bases, with 22 bases remaining between them. Here the CDR3 DNA reads TGTGCCAGCAGCGTTTCCCTTGAGGGCAGAGGGGCGTACGAGCAGTACTTC. Translation gives CASSVSLEGRGAYEQYF.

In this sample, this clone turned up once. The V call is TRBV6-5, the J call TRBJ1-6; D unclear. Germline CDR1 is MNHEY and CDR2 is SVGAGI. Trimming took off 6 bases at V and 10 bases at J, with 16 bases between the two ends. The CDR3 covers 14 residues. The CDR3 nucleotides read TGTGCCAGCAGAACCGGGCTAAGAGAATCACCCCTCCACTTT. This sequence encodes CASRTGLRESPLHF.

This clone was counted once. V is TRBV5-1 and J is TRBJ2-2; 7 positions agree with TRBD1. The trim removed 0 bases at V and 4 bases at J, leaving 6 bases unmatched. CDR1 and CDR2 from the germline V gene are SGHRS and YFSETQ. This CDR3 is built from 16 residues. The CDR3 loop is CASSLDDRAGTGELFF. CDR3 in DNA: TGCGCCAGCAGCTTGGACGACAGGGCGGGCACCGGGGAGCTGTTTTTT.

The gene calls are TRBV7-2 and TRBJ1-2; tentative D call: TRBD1 (5 bases). Germline CDR1 is SGHTA and CDR2 is FQGNSA. Trimming removed 3 bases at V and 7 bases at J, with 15 bases between. This CDR3 is 14 amino acids long. The CDR3 DNA reads as TGTGCCAGCAGCTTGGGACGGGGCGAGCGTGGCTACACCTTC. Encoded protein: CASSLGRGERGYTF.

The chain is built from TRBV9 and TRBJ1-1; no definite D call. Germline CDR1 SGDLS, CDR2 YYNGEE. The CDR3 sequence is 13 residues long. With 2 bases removed from V and 8 bases from J, the gap between germline ends came to 13 bases. The CDR3 region has the DNA TGTGCCAGCAGCGTGGCAGGCACTTTGGAAGCTTTCTTT. Translating gives CASSVAGTLEAFF.

This sequence joins TRBV5-1 and TRBJ2-1; tentatively, D is TRBD1 (6 bases). V lost 0 bases, J lost 8 bases, and 12 bases lay in between. Germline CDR1 and CDR2: SGHRS and YFSETQ. The CDR3 covers 14 residues. The CDR3 sequence: CASSLGQPGDEQFF. The CDR3 nucleotides read TGCGCCAGCAGCTTGGGCCAGCCAGGGGATGAGCAGTTCTTC. Based on the CDR3 plus reference TRBV5-1 and TRBJ2-1, the full variable domain is KAGVTQTPRYLIKTRGQQVTLSCSPISGHRSVSWYQQTPGQGLQFLFEYFSETQRNKGNFPGRFSGRQFSNSRSEMNVSTLELGDSALYLCASSLGQPGDEQFFGPGTRLTVL.

The chain combines TRBV4-3 with TRBJ2-1; 9 bases agree with TRBD2. Germline trimming cut 1 base from V and 8 bases from J; bases unmatched to any gene: 3. Per the germline V gene, CDR1 is LGHNA and CDR2 is YSLEER. The CDR3 is 14 residues long. CDR3 amino acids: CASSQAGLADEQFF. The CDR3 DNA reads as TGCGCCAGCAGCCAAGCGGGACTAGCCGATGAGCAGTTCTTC.

The chain joins TRBV6-5 to TRBJ2-1; TRBD2 agrees at 7 bases. The CDR3 is 16 amino acids. J was trimmed by 0 bases and V by 2 bases; bases with no gene match: 4. CDR1 and CDR2 (germline): MNHEY, SVGAGI. CDR3 nucleotide sequence: TGTGCCAGCAGTTACGGAAGGACTAGCTCCTACAATGAGCAGTTCTTC. Its protein product is CASSYGRTSSYNEQFF.

This clone was seen only a few times. The genes are TRBV30 and TRBJ1-4; no reliable D call. The V end was cut by 4 bases, the J end by 5 bases, with 5 bases between. CDR1 is GTSNPN, CDR2 SVGIG, per germline (reference sequence). The CDR3 is 11 amino acids. CDR3 protein: CAWKGNEKLFF. The CDR3 region has the DNA TGTGCCTGGAAGGGAAATGAAAAACTGTTTTTT.

This sequence joins TRBV19 and TRBJ2-3; D perhaps matches TRBD2 (5 bases). The CDR3 has 16 residues. Trimming took off 1 base at V and 2 bases at J, with 13 bases between the two ends. Germline V gene sequence: CDR1 LNHDA, CDR2 SQIVND (reference sequence). The CDR3 reads CASSIAGSQVTDTQYF. In DNA form, the CDR3 reads TGTGCCAGTAGTATAGCGGGGTCCCAGGTCACAGATACGCAGTATTTT.

Remarks on this clone: Different DNA sequences within this sample yield the same CDR3. V is TRBV19 and J is TRBJ2-5; TRBD1 aligns across 7 bases. CDR1 is LNHDA and CDR2 is SQIVND in the germline V gene (reference sequence). Trimming took 9 bases from V and 4 from J; bases not matched to a gene: 5. There are 12 residues in the CDR3. In DNA form, the CDR3 reads TGTGCCAGCCGACAGGGTCGAGAGACCCAGTACTTC. Translation gives CASRQGRETQYF.

The chain joins TRBV4-1 to TRBJ1-3, with D perhaps matching TRBD1 (6 bases). The germline gives CDR1 MGHRA, CDR2 YSYEKL. The CDR3 has 16 residues. Trimming cost V 0 bases and J 3 bases, with 12 bases left between them. Written as DNA, the CDR3 is TGCGCCAGCAGCCAAGATGACAGGAGATTTGGAAACACCATATATTTT. Its translation is CASSQDDRRFGNTIYF.